A selection of T cell receptor beta chains follows, all from one sample in a study of CD8 T cells in ankylosing spondylitis. MiXCR, run by TCRdb on the 5' RACE reads, gives a single entry per CDR3 protein. This repertoire shows 50,000 or so distinct CDR3 sequences, approximately 7% found once; its top ten account for around 7.8%. Material for sequencing was blood, either unsorted or a sorted T cell fraction (not recorded which). All receptors come from a female donor with ankylosing spondylitis or in good health (not recorded which). Each CDR3 is given with its conserved first and last residue. Fields, in order: J gene, clone size, D gene, V gene, CDR3 DNA, CDR3 protein. The D gene is left open where the match is weak. Not all rows give a size; the values are once, few, many and, for expanded clones, a class.

>TRBJ2-3|many|TRBD1|TRBV10-3
TGTGCCATCAGCCCAACAGGGGGCTATGCATCTGATACGCAGTATTTT
CAISPTGGYASDTQYF
>TRBJ2-1|-|-|TRBV5-1
TGCGCCAGCAGCCCCCCAGGAAATGAGCAGTTCTTC
CASSPPGNEQFF
>TRBJ2-2|many|TRBD1|TRBV2
TGTGCCAGAGACAGGGGGCAGAGCACCGGGGAGCTGTTTTTT
CARDRGQSTGELFF
>TRBJ2-1|few|TRBD2|TRBV24-1
TGTGCCACCAGTGATGGACTAGCGGGGGGGGGTGAGCAGTTCTTC
CATSDGLAGGGEQFF
>TRBJ1-5|many|-|TRBV20-1
TGCAGTGCTAGGGGGGGGCTTAATCAGCCCCAGCATTTT
CSARGGLNQPQHF
>TRBJ1-1|many|-|TRBV6-2/TRBV6-3
TGTGCCAGCAGTTTCTACTCCCAGGGCAGTAGCCCCACTGAAGCTTTCTTT
CASSFYSQGSSPTEAFF
>TRBJ2-5|many|-|TRBV29-1
TGCAGCGTGGGACGGATCCAAGAGACCCAGTACTTC
CSVGRIQETQYF
>TRBJ2-2|-|-|TRBV3-1
TGTGCCAGCAGCCAAGATTGGGGGGCGGACACCGGGGAGCTGTTTTTT
CASSQDWGADTGELFF
>TRBJ1-2|-|-|TRBV20-1
TGCAGTGCTTCGACAGGACTCACAAACTATGGCTACACCTTC
CSASTGLTNYGYTF
>TRBJ1-3|many|-|TRBV12-3/TRBV12-4
TGTGCCAGCAGTTTAAGGCCCCTGGACAGTTCTGGAAACACCATATATTTT
CASSLRPLDSSGNTIYF
>TRBJ2-3|-|TRBD1|TRBV5-6
TGTGCCAGCAGCCAGACAGGGGGCATGGTAGATACGCAGTATTTT
CASSQTGGMVDTQYF
>TRBJ1-4|many|-|TRBV12-3/TRBV12-4
TGTGCCAGCAGCCTACAGGGAGGACTGTTTTTT
CASSLQGGLFF
>TRBJ2-5|-|-|TRBV5-6
TGTGCCAGCAACTTGACCAGAGTGCGAGAGACCCAGTACTTC
CASNLTRVRETQYF
>TRBJ1-1|many|-|TRBV10-3
TGTGCCATCAGGGCGGGGTTGAACACTGAAGCTTTCTTT
CAIRAGLNTEAFF
>TRBJ2-1|many|TRBD2|TRBV6-2/TRBV6-3
TGTGCCAGCAGGAGCGGGGGGCTAGATGAGCAGTTCTTC
CASRSGGLDEQFF
>TRBJ2-1|many|TRBD2|TRBV5-1
TGCGCCAGCAGCTTGTCGCCTAGCGGGGTCCTCAGCTCCTACAATGAGCAGTTCTTC
CASSLSPSGVLSSYNEQFF
>TRBJ1-3|many|-|TRBV12-3/TRBV12-4
TGTGCCAGCAGTTTTTTCGGGGTCTCTGGAAACACCATATATTTT
CASSFFGVSGNTIYF
>TRBJ2-5|many|-|TRBV12-3/TRBV12-4
TGTGCCAGCAGTTGGGGGGTGGGCCCCCCAGAGACCCAGTACTTC
CASSWGVGPPETQYF
>TRBJ1-4|many|-|TRBV5-1
TGCGCCAGCAGGCTTTTGGGGGCACTTAATGAAAAACTGTTTTTT
CASRLLGALNEKLFF
>TRBJ2-1|many|-|TRBV20-1
TGCAGTGACGTCATCCGGGAAAACTCCTACAATGAGCAGTTCTTC
CSDVIRENSYNEQFF
>TRBJ1-5|-|-|TRBV7-9
TGTGCCAGCAGTGTGATGGGTCAGCCCCAGCATTTT
CASSVMGQPQHF
>TRBJ2-7|many|TRBD1|TRBV5-1
TGCGCCAGCAGCTACGGGACAGGACGGTACGAGCAGTACTTC
CASSYGTGRYEQYF
>TRBJ1-1|many|-|TRBV5-1
TGCGCCAGCAGCGAAACAGGGATCACTGAAGCTTTCTTT
CASSETGITEAFF
>TRBJ1-2|many|-|TRBV9
TGTGCCAGCAGCGTAGGACAGGACTATGGCTACACCTTC
CASSVGQDYGYTF
>TRBJ1-2|many|-|TRBV5-1
TGCGCCAGCAAAGGCGGAGCTGGGGACTATGGCTACACCTTC
CASKGGAGDYGYTF
>TRBJ2-3|many|-|TRBV11-2
TGTGCCAGCAGCTTAGCGGGAGTCGGGAGCACAGATACGCAGTATTTT
CASSLAGVGSTDTQYF
>TRBJ1-5|many|-|TRBV20-1
TGCAGTGCTAGCGGGGGGCAAGGCAATCAGCCCCAGCATTTT
CSASGGQGNQPQHF
>TRBJ2-3|many|TRBD1|TRBV5-6
TGTGCCAGCAGCGACATAACCGGGACAGGGGGGACAGATACGCAGTATTTT
CASSDITGTGGTDTQYF
>TRBJ2-5|many|-|TRBV5-1
TGCGCCAGCAGCTTGAGCTTGGGGCAAGAGACCCAGTACTTC
CASSLSLGQETQYF
>TRBJ2-1|many|-|TRBV6-1
TGTGCCAGCAAAGTGTCTGCCCGCAATGAGCAGTTCTTC
CASKVSARNEQFF
>TRBJ2-7|many|-|TRBV5-1
TGCGCCAGCAGCTTGAGGGCAACCTACGAGCAGTACTTC
CASSLRATYEQYF
>TRBJ1-1|many|-|TRBV5-1
TGCGCCAGCAGCTTGGGGGGCGCGAGCACTGAAGCTTTCTTT
CASSLGGASTEAFF
>TRBJ2-2|-|-|TRBV19
TGTGCCAGTAGTATAGTGGGGGGCTACACCGGGGAGCTGTTTTTT
CASSIVGGYTGELFF
>TRBJ1-1|medium-sized|-|TRBV5-1
TGCGCCAGCAGCCAGGCGGGGGGTAGCGTGAACACTGAAGCTTTCTTT
CASSQAGGSVNTEAFF
>TRBJ2-3|many|TRBD2|TRBV27
TGTGCCAGCAGTCTAAGGACTAGGAATAAGGATACGCAGTATTTT
CASSLRTRNKDTQYF
>TRBJ2-7|many|-|TRBV5-1
TGCGCCAGCAGCTTGGCGGGTAGCTACGAGCAGTACTTC
CASSLAGSYEQYF
>TRBJ1-1|many|-|TRBV5-1
TGCGCCAGCAGCTCGGGGGCCGGGAACACTGAAGCTTTCTTT
CASSSGAGNTEAFF
>TRBJ1-2|many|-|TRBV5-1
TGCGCCAGCAGCCTTCCTCCGGGCGACTATGGCTACACCTTC
CASSLPPGDYGYTF
>TRBJ2-2|many|-|TRBV29-1
TGCAGCGTTGTCTGGACGAACACCGGGGAGCTGTTTTTT
CSVVWTNTGELFF
>TRBJ1-1|many|TRBD1|TRBV28
TGTGCCAGCAGTCCGTCGGGACAGGGGAGAATGAACACTGAAGCTTTCTTT
CASSPSGQGRMNTEAFF
>TRBJ1-1|many|-|TRBV5-1
TGCGCCAGCAGCTTGGCGTCAGGGGCCAGGAACACTGAAGCTTTCTTT
CASSLASGARNTEAFF
>TRBJ1-1|-|TRBD1|TRBV28
TGTGCCAGCAGTGCTCCCGGGACAGGGGATACTGAAGCTTTCTTT
CASSAPGTGDTEAFF
>TRBJ1-1|many|-|TRBV20-1
TGCAGTGCCCCGACGGGGGTTGATGAAGCTTTCTTT
CSAPTGVDEAFF
>TRBJ1-1|many|-|TRBV5-1
TGCGCCAGCAGCTTGTCGGACGACGGGAGAAACACTGAAGCTTTCTTT
CASSLSDDGRNTEAFF
>TRBJ1-5|-|-|TRBV5-6
TGTGCCAGCAGCTTGTCACAGAGCAATCAGCCCCAGCATTTT
CASSLSQSNQPQHF
>TRBJ2-2|many|TRBD2|TRBV28
TGTGCCAGCCGACCCCTTCCAGCGGGGGGTAACACCGGGGAGCTGTTTTTT
CASRPLPAGGNTGELFF
>TRBJ2-1|many|-|TRBV12-3/TRBV12-4
TGTGCCAGCACCTTCCCCGACAGATCCAATGAGCAGTTCTTC
CASTFPDRSNEQFF
>TRBJ1-6|-|TRBD1|TRBV6-2/TRBV6-3
TGTGCCAGCAGTTATCACGCCGGGACAGGGGGCGATTCACCCCTCCACTTT
CASSYHAGTGGDSPLHF
>TRBJ1-1|many|-|TRBV5-1
TGCGCCAGCTTTGAGCCCGGGGCGACGGGCACTGAAGCTTTCTTT
CASFEPGATGTEAFF
>TRBJ2-3|many|-|TRBV2
TGTGCCAGCAGTGAAGATTTGACCGATACGCAGTATTTT
CASSEDLTDTQYF
>TRBJ2-2|-|-|TRBV5-1
TGCGCCAGCAGCTTGTGGTACAGTCTGGACACCGGGGAGCTGTTTTTT
CASSLWYSLDTGELFF
>TRBJ2-1|many|-|TRBV5-1
TGCGCCAGCAGCTTGATGGCTCTAGCACTGGGAAACAATGAGCAGTTCTTC
CASSLMALALGNNEQFF